These 10 T cell receptor beta chains originate from one sample sequenced in a study of CD8+ T cells in alopecia areata (dated by TCRdb to about 2018). Per the publication, the time point label means: baseline before oral tofacitinib. The method was the immunoSEQ multiplex PCR assay. To provide template for TCR sequencing, every sample had RNA extracted and reverse transcribed into cDNA. The immuneACCESS repertoire file appears here via TCRdb, limited to in-frame rearrangements. These files lack a portion of the clones; in checked studies, under half of the deficit traces to unresolved V genes, and the cause of the others is not known. This sample has 150,000 or so clones in its table, and about 90% of those were observed once. The ten largest clonotypes hold around 15% of the sample. Sequenced material: CD8+ T cells sorted from blood, taken at week 0. The receptors come from a human donor with alopecia areata.

The chain recombines TRBV4-1 with TRBJ2-2, with no clear D. V lost 0 bases and J 5 bases, leaving 7 bases between the germline ends. Germline-derived CDR1 and CDR2 are MGHRA and YSYEKL. This CDR3 region has 14 residues. The CDR3 DNA follows: TGCGCCAGCAGCCAAGATCCGATGACCGGGGAGCTGTTTTTT. It yields the protein CASSQDPMTGELFF.

V is TRBV23-1 and J is TRBJ1-2; possibly TRBD1 for D (6 bases). TRBV23-1 is annotated as an ORF whose role is uncertain. This CDR3 comprises 17 residues. The V gene lost 4 bases and the J gene lost 0 bases, with 18 bases spanning the gap. CDR3 nucleotide sequence: TGCGCCAGCAGTCGCGAATGGGGGACAAGGGCTAACTATGGCTACACCTTC. This translates into CASSREWGTRANYGYTF.

The chain carries TRBV7-9 and TRBJ2-5, with TRBD2 identical over 9 bases. Losses at the gene ends were 5 bases for V and 10 bases for J; bases not matched to a gene: 17. CDR1 and CDR2 (germline): SEHNR, FQNEAQ (reference sequence). The CDR3 extends over 16 amino acids. The CDR3 loop is CASSLHNSGRAIDQYF. In nucleotides, the CDR3 is TGTGCCAGCAGCCTCCATAATAGCGGGAGAGCAATAGACCAGTACTTC.

The chain links TRBV27 to TRBJ2-3, with TRBD2 matching 7 bases. Germline CDR1 MNHEY, CDR2 SMNVEV (reference sequence). With 5 bases clipped from V and 5 bases from J, the junction kept 10 bases outside the gene matches. The CDR3 is 15 amino acids. The CDR3 nucleotides are TGTGCCAGCAGTCCCTTGGGGGGGATGCAAGATACGCAGTATTTT. Its protein is CASSPLGGMQDTQYF.

The chain is built from TRBV4-1 and TRBJ1-2; 7 nucleotides align to TRBD1. The length of the CDR3 is 17 residues. Looked up from germline, CDR1 is MGHRA and CDR2 is YSYEKL. The V segment lost 3 bases and the J segment 0 bases; nucleotides outside the gene matches: 10. The CDR3 nucleotides read TGCGCCAGCAGCCAGAGGACAGGAGGGGTTACTAACTATGGCTACACCTTC. The encoded protein is CASSQRTGGVTNYGYTF.

The rearrangement joins TRBV2 to TRBJ1-5; D is unresolved. The germline CDR1 and CDR2 sequences are SNHLY and FYNNEI. V gave up 2 bases and J gave up 0 bases, with 5 bases separating them. The CDR3 consists of 14 residues. DNA of the CDR3: TGTGCCAGCAGTGAACCCAATAGCAATCAGCCCCAGCATTTT. Translating gives CASSEPNSNQPQHF.

This sequence joins TRBV27 and TRBJ2-7; 8 bases fit TRBD2. V was pared by 6 bases and J by 0 bases, with 16 bases of the junction left unmatched. Germline CDR1 MNHEY, CDR2 SMNVEV (reference sequence). CDR3 length: 18 amino acids. The CDR3 spells CASRRFYTVAGSSYEQYF. CDR3 DNA sequence: TGTGCCAGCAGGAGGTTCTATACGGTAGCGGGGTCCTCCTACGAGCAGTACTTC.

The chain is built from TRBV29-1 and TRBJ2-3; 7 nucleotides agree with TRBD1. Trimming at V came to 4 bases and at J to 3 bases, leaving 4 bases not matched to a gene. This CDR3 has 13 amino acids. CDR1 is SQVTM, CDR2 ANQGSEA, per germline. As DNA, the CDR3 is TGCAGCGTTGCGACAGGGATGACAGATACGCAGTATTTT. This gives the protein CSVATGMTDTQYF.

This clone occurred once. The rearrangement links TRBV4-1 to TRBJ1-1; D uncertain. The V gene's germline CDR1 is MGHRA and CDR2 YSYEKL. The V gene lost 0 bases and the J gene lost 4 bases, with 15 bases spanning the gap. This CDR3 region has 16 residues. This CDR3 is CASSQDITLAGTEAFF. For the CDR3, the DNA is TGCGCCAGCAGCCAAGATATCACCCTTGCCGGCACTGAAGCTTTCTTT.

V usage is TRBV6-5 and J usage is TRBJ1-2; D not certain. Germline CDR1 MNHEY, CDR2 SVGAGI. The CDR3 runs to 15 residues. V was trimmed by 2 bases and J by 0 bases, leaving 10 bases between them. The CDR3 DNA reads TGTGCCAGCAGTTACGCAGGAATCCCTAACTATGGCTACACCTTC. Translated: CASSYAGIPNYGYTF.